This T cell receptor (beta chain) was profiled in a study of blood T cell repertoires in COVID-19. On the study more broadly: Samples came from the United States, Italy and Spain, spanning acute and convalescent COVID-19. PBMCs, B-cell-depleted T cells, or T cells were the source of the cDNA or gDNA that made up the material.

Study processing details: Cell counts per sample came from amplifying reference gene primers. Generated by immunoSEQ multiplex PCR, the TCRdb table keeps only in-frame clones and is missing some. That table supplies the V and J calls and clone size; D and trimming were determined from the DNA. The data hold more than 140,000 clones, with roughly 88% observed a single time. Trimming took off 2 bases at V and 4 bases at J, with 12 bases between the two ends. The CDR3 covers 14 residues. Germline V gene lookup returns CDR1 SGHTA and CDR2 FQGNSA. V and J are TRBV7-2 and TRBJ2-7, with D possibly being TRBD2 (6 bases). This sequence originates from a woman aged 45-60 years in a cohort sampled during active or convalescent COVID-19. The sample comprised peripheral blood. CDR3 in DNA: TGTGCCAGCAGCTTACCGGGACTCGCATACGAGCAGTACTTC. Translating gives CASSLPGLAYEQYF.